This is a list of T cell receptor beta chains from one sample in a study of blood T cell repertoires in COVID-19. Assay: immunoSEQ multiplex PCR; the TCRdb copy retains only in-frame clones and omits some. The data hold 150,000 to 200,000 clones, with about 88% observed a single time. The source material was peripheral blood. All receptors come from a woman older than 75 in a cohort sampled during active or convalescent COVID-19. CDR3s include the opening cysteine and the closing phenylalanine or tryptophan.

TRBV11-3	TRBJ2-5	CASSLGWGGGALQETQYF
TRBV3-1/TRBV3-2	TRBJ1-2	CASSQVTGEGNTF
TRBV12-3/TRBV12-4	TRBJ1-5	CASSLAENQPQHF
TRBV6-2/TRBV6-3	TRBJ1-1	CASSSNLLTGEAFF
TRBV28	TRBJ1-1	CASSSYTEAFF
TRBV27	TRBJ1-5	CASKTGANLGNQPQHF
TRBV25-1	TRBJ1-3	CASSELGSSGNTIYF
TRBV2	TRBJ1-6	CASSEARQGGSYNSPLHF
TRBV25-1	TRBJ2-3	CASSERGQGIKNTDTQYF
TRBV9	TRBJ2-3	CASSPEWREADTQYF
TRBV3-1/TRBV3-2	TRBJ1-6	CASSQGAGVNSPLHF
TRBV9	TRBJ2-1	CASSTSPSSYNEQFF